This TCR beta chain was sequenced during a study of molecular identifiers for immune sequencing clone quantification. Methods described previously, with TCR primers listed, were used for bulk TCR libraries. TCRdb reprocessed the PCR reads via MiXCR and lists one record per CDR3 protein. The repertoire holds around 460,000 distinct CDR3 sequences, with about 26% as singletons. Study results and limitations: Beyond 20 RNA copies, clones held over 97% of effector molecules, compared with under 1% in naive cells.

Libraries from naive CD8 cells were generated from around 18,000 to 910,000 sorted cells (with 10%, 30% or 50% RNA). CD8+CD4-CCR7+CD45RA+ sorting gave the naive CD8 T cells. Germline CDR1 reads SGHKS; CDR2 reads YYEKEE (reference sequence). Trimming took 0 bases from V and 3 from J; bases not matched to a gene: 5. The CDR3 totals 17 residues. This clonotype has at least ten counts. Its cognate antigen is unknown. The receptor was isolated from a human donor in good health. Some libraries in this study had Jurkat cell RNA spiked in. Sequenced: naive CD8+ T cells from blood, with Jurkat cell RNA spiked in. Subset meaning: FACS-sorted CD8+CD4-CCR7+CD45RA+ naive T cells. The chain is built from TRBV5-5 and TRBJ2-3; 12 bases are a match to TRBD1. The CDR3 is CASSLEGTGGFTDTQYF. For the CDR3, the DNA is TGTGCCAGCAGCTTGGAGGGGACAGGGGGCTTTACAGATACGCAGTATTTT.